These T cell receptor beta chains were read from a single sample in a study of Graves' ophthalmopathy and Graves' hyperthyroidism. One entry per CDR3 protein results from TCRdb running MiXCR on the multiplex PCR reads. The data contain a few hundred thousand distinct CDR3 sequences, approximately 18% of them singletons. The sequenced sample was peripheral blood. These receptors were collected from an adult woman with stable Graves' hyperthyroidism. The CDR3 runs from the conserved cysteine through the conserved F or W. Fields, in order: V gene, J gene, D gene, clone size, CDR3 DNA, CDR3 protein. D genes are given only for firm matches. Clone size, where shown, is once, few, many, or a class for clones that have expanded.

>TRBV27|TRBJ2-7|-|many
TGTGCCAGCAGTTCGGCAGACCCCTACGAGCAGTACTTC
CASSSADPYEQYF
>TRBV29-1|TRBJ2-5|TRBD2|many
TGCAGCGTTAAAGGACTAGCTGCAGAGACCCAGTACTTC
CSVKGLAAETQYF
>TRBV20-1|TRBJ1-5|TRBD1|many
TGCAGTGCCTCACGGACAGGGCGCAATCAGCCCCAGCATTTT
CSASRTGRNQPQHF
>TRBV12-3/TRBV12-4|TRBJ2-7|-|many
TGTGCCAGCGGTCAGGGATTCTCCTACGAGCAGTACTTC
CASGQGFSYEQYF
>TRBV12-5|TRBJ2-6|-|many
TGTGCTAGTGGTCCAGGGAGGTCTGGGGCCAACGTCCTGACTTTC
CASGPGRSGANVLTF
>TRBV18|TRBJ1-3|-|many
TGTGCCAGCTCACCTCCCGGGACGGCAGGAAACACCATATATTTT
CASSPPGTAGNTIYF
>TRBV4-2|TRBJ1-1|-|many
TGTGCCAGCAGCCAAGACCCAACTACAGGAATGAACACTGAAGCTTTCTTT
CASSQDPTTGMNTEAFF
>TRBV7-7|TRBJ2-5|-|many
TGTGCTAGCAGCGCCGGGACCCTCCAAGAGACCCAGTACTTC
CASSAGTLQETQYF
>TRBV12-3/TRBV12-4|TRBJ2-7|-|many
TGTGCCAGCAGTTCCGCAGTTAGGGCAGAGCAGTACTTC
CASSSAVRAEQYF
>TRBV28|TRBJ2-1|TRBD2|many
TGTGCCAGCAGTTTCGAGGACTATAGACTAGCGGAGGGTTACAATGAGCAGTTCTTC
CASSFEDYRLAEGYNEQFF
>TRBV7-9|TRBJ1-2|-|many
TGTGCCAGCAGCTTAGCGGGCAGGGAGGGAAATGGCTACACCTTC
CASSLAGREGNGYTF
>TRBV3-1|TRBJ1-2|TRBD1|few
TGTGCCAGCAGCCAAAGTATACGGAGACAGGGGGACAAAGGCTATGGCTACACCTTC
CASSQSIRRQGDKGYGYTF
>TRBV6-1|TRBJ2-7|-|many
TGTGCCAGCAAGGGCCCATCTTCCTACGAGCAGTACTTC
CASKGPSSYEQYF
>TRBV28|TRBJ2-7|-|-
TGTGCCAGCAGTGAGCGACAGGCAGCCACCTACGAGCAGTACTTC
CASSERQAATYEQYF
>TRBV19|TRBJ1-5|-|many
TGTGCCAGTAGTATAGCAGGGAATCAGCCCCAGCATTTT
CASSIAGNQPQHF
>TRBV20-1|TRBJ2-2|-|-
TGCAGTGCTAGAGATCTCGGGGGTCCGAACACCGGGGAGCTGTTTTTT
CSARDLGGPNTGELFF
>TRBV6-1|TRBJ1-2|-|many
TGTGCCAGCATACGGGGCCTCCGCGGCTACACCTTC
CASIRGLRGYTF
>TRBV6-2/TRBV6-3|TRBJ1-1|-|once
TGTGCCAGCAGTTACACATATACAGGGTATGGAGCTTTCTTT
CASSYTYTGYGAFF
>TRBV15|TRBJ1-5|-|many
TGTGCCACCAGCAGAGATCAGGGTCGCAATCAGCCCCAGCATTTT
CATSRDQGRNQPQHF
>TRBV6-1|TRBJ2-7|TRBD1|many
TGTGCCAGCAGTGAAATTTCGGGACAGGGCTACGAGCAGTACTTC
CASSEISGQGYEQYF
>TRBV30|TRBJ2-5|-|many
TGTGCCTGGAGTGTACAAAGGGGGGAGACCCAGTACTTC
CAWSVQRGETQYF
>TRBV7-9|TRBJ2-5|-|few
TGTGCCAGCAGTGCAGACTGGCTCGAAGAGACCCAGTACTTC
CASSADWLEETQYF
>TRBV20-1|TRBJ1-5|-|many
TGCAGTGCCCCTCACCGCCAGGGGAGGGATCAGCCCCAGCATTTT
CSAPHRQGRDQPQHF
>TRBV6-2/TRBV6-3|TRBJ1-4|TRBD1|many
TGTGCCAGCAGTTCGCGGGACAGGGATGCCTCTAATGAAAAACTGTTTTTT
CASSSRDRDASNEKLFF
>TRBV5-1|TRBJ2-7|TRBD2|few
TGCGCCAGCAGCCCAACCTCCCCGGGACCCAGAGCGGGAGGGCCCCACGAGCAGTACTTC
CASSPTSPGPRAGGPHEQYF
>TRBV20-1|TRBJ1-5|TRBD1|many
TGCAGTGCTACCCAGACAGGGCATAGCAATCAGCCCCAGCATTTT
CSATQTGHSNQPQHF
>TRBV28|TRBJ1-6|-|many
TGTGCCAGCAGTTTAGCAGGGAGCTCCTATAATTCACCCCTCCACTTT
CASSLAGSSYNSPLHF
>TRBV7-2|TRBJ2-3|-|-
TGTGCCAGCAGCCCTGGAAGTGGGGATACGCAGTATTTT
CASSPGSGDTQYF
>TRBV5-1|TRBJ2-7|TRBD2|many
TGCGCCAGCAGCTTGGAGGGACTAGCGTACGAGCAGTACTTC
CASSLEGLAYEQYF
>TRBV11-2|TRBJ1-2|TRBD1|many
TGTGCCAGCAGCCCGCCGGGACAGCTCGGGTACACCTTC
CASSPPGQLGYTF
>TRBV6-1|TRBJ1-5|-|-
TGTGCCAGCAGTGAACACAGGGCTCGAGGTGGGAATCAGCCCCAGCATTTT
CASSEHRARGGNQPQHF
>TRBV30|TRBJ1-5|-|-
TGTACCTGGAGTCCCCTAGGACGGGGAGGTGGCAATCAGCCCCAGCATTTT
CTWSPLGRGGGNQPQHF
>TRBV2|TRBJ1-5|TRBD1|many
TGTGCCAGCAGTGCGGAGGACAGGGGAGGACAGCCCCAGCATTTT
CASSAEDRGGQPQHF
>TRBV5-1|TRBJ1-1|-|many
TGCGCCAGCTACCCGGATCGTAGGAACACTGAAGCTTTCTTT
CASYPDRRNTEAFF
>TRBV27|TRBJ2-7|TRBD2|many
TGTGCCAGCAGTTTAGGGGCTAGCGGGAACGAGCAGTACTTC
CASSLGASGNEQYF
>TRBV20-1|TRBJ2-5|-|-
TGCAGTGCTAGAGATGGCCTCAGGGGTGAGGGAGAGACCCAGTACTTC
CSARDGLRGEGETQYF
>TRBV29-1|TRBJ1-2|-|many
TGCAGCGTTGAAGATCGGGGTAGTGGCCGTGGGAACTATGGCTACACCTTC
CSVEDRGSGRGNYGYTF
>TRBV28|TRBJ2-4|TRBD2|-
TGTGCCAGCAGTTTACTCACGGAGGGAGGGCAGGCCAAAAACATTCAGTACTTC
CASSLLTEGGQAKNIQYF
>TRBV6-5|TRBJ1-1|TRBD1|many
TGTGCCAGCAGCCGGACAGGCTGGGCCACTGAAGCTTTCTTT
CASSRTGWATEAFF
>TRBV7-2|TRBJ2-7|TRBD2|many
TGTGCCAGCAGCGTCGTAGAGTCTAGCGGGAGGAACTACGAGCAGTACTTC
CASSVVESSGRNYEQYF
>TRBV2|TRBJ2-5|-|many
TGTGCCAGCCTTGGGCTCGGCAGTAGGGGCCAGGAGACCCAGTACTTC
CASLGLGSRGQETQYF
>TRBV2|TRBJ1-6|TRBD1|many
TGTGCCAGCAGAAGACAGGGGCAATATAATTCACCCCTCCACTTT
CASRRQGQYNSPLHF
>TRBV6-5|TRBJ1-5|-|many
TGTGCCAGCAGAACGACAGTGGCCGGCAATCAGCCCCAGCATTTT
CASRTTVAGNQPQHF
>TRBV6-5|TRBJ2-4|-|few
TGTGCCAGCAGGTACAGGGACGGAGACACTCAGTACTTC
CASRYRDGDTQYF
>TRBV20-1|TRBJ1-1|-|many
TGCAGTGCTAGAGACCCGGGGAGGGGGACTGAAGCTTTCTTT
CSARDPGRGTEAFF
>TRBV7-2|TRBJ2-4|TRBD1|-
TGTGCCAGCAGCTTAGGTCAGGGACAGTTAGCCAAAAACATTCAGTACTTC
CASSLGQGQLAKNIQYF
>TRBV11-2|TRBJ1-2|-|many
TGTGCCAGCAGCCAGGACCGGTGGGGGGACTATGGCTACACCTTC
CASSQDRWGDYGYTF
>TRBV12-3/TRBV12-4|TRBJ1-6|-|many
TGTGCCAGCAGTTCCGACTGGGGCGGAGTTGAGGCCAATTCACCCCTCCACTTT
CASSSDWGGVEANSPLHF
>TRBV15|TRBJ1-3|-|many
TGTGCCACCAGCAGAGAGGACAGAGTCTCTGGAAACACCATATATTTT
CATSREDRVSGNTIYF
>TRBV11-1|TRBJ2-4|-|many
TGTGCCAGCAGCTCGGCCCCAAACATTCAGTACTTC
CASSSAPNIQYF
>TRBV11-2|TRBJ2-5|-|few
TGTGCCAGCAGGTGGGGACATCGTACGGAGACCCAGTACTTC
CASRWGHRTETQYF
>TRBV6-1|TRBJ2-7|TRBD2|-
TGTGCCAGCAGTCCGGAACTAGCGGGGGACTACGAGCAGTACTTC
CASSPELAGDYEQYF
>TRBV7-8|TRBJ1-1|-|many
TGTGCCAGCAGCTTTGTGGATGGGGGGAACACTGAAGCTTTCTTT
CASSFVDGGNTEAFF
>TRBV12-3/TRBV12-4|TRBJ2-7|TRBD2|many
TGTGCCAGCAGTCAGGGGACTAGTCGGGACGAGCAGTACTTC
CASSQGTSRDEQYF
>TRBV6-5|TRBJ1-5|TRBD1|many
TGTGCCAGCAGATTACAGGGGAATGATCAGCCCCAGCATTTT
CASRLQGNDQPQHF
>TRBV30|TRBJ2-7|TRBD2|many
TGTGCCTGGGGACTAGCGGGAAGCGAGCAGTACTTC
CAWGLAGSEQYF
>TRBV9|TRBJ1-1|TRBD1|many
TGTGCCAGCGCCGAGGGGGCGAACACTGAAGCTTTCTTT
CASAEGANTEAFF
>TRBV7-2|TRBJ1-2|-|many
TGTGCCAGCAGCTTAGCGCTGACACCGAAACATGGCTACACCTTC
CASSLALTPKHGYTF